The sequence of this T cell receptor (beta chain) was determined in a study of shared clonotypes between healthy human individuals. Turning to the study itself: Researchers drew samples from a couple of women and three men aged 18 to 49. Per donor, CD8 memory used one plate, CD8 naive used two, CD4 memory used three and CD4 naive used three. General observations from the study: As a rule, naive subsets had a larger estimated richness than memory subsets.

Sequencing used immunoSEQ multiplex PCR; TCRdb keeps in-frame clones, though not all of them. The sample consists of 640,000 or so clones, roughly 70% of them appearing once. V was pared by 1 base and J by 6 bases, with 12 bases between. Germline V gene lookup returns CDR1 SEHNR and CDR2 FQNEAQ (reference sequence). This CDR3 contains 15 residues. The split of CD4+ cells yielded CD45RA+ naive and CD45RA-negative memory subsets. About this clone itself: Its target is unknown.

The sequencing input was memory CD4+ T cells sorted from blood. Subset meaning: CD45RA-negative fraction. The chain is built from TRBV7-9 and TRBJ2-2, with D possibly matching TRBD2 (5 bases). The TCR was taken from a woman in her twenties or thirties in good health. CDR3 DNA sequence: TGTGCCAGCAGCTTAGACCGTATGAGGGCCGGGGAGCTGTTTTTT. The encoded protein is CASSLDRMRAGELFF.